This record covers a single TCR beta chain. Germline-derived CDR1 and CDR2 are SGHRS and YFSETQ. This CDR3 has 13 amino acids. Germline trimming cut 4 bases from V and 6 bases from J; bases unmatched to any gene: 3. These data come from a study of blood T cell repertoires in COVID-19. TCRdb's copy holds only in-frame clones and misses some; the assay was immunoSEQ multiplex PCR. The table lists about 320,000 clones, 85% of them singletons. The clonotype was recovered from a woman under 40 who had been exposed to COVID-19. This chain links TRBV5-1 with TRBJ1-1; 10 bases match TRBD1. The specimen was PBMCs or T cells enriched from blood (not recorded which). CDR3 residues: CASSPTGGPEAFF. CDR3 nucleotide sequence: TGCGCCAGCAGCCCGACAGGGGGCCCTGAAGCTTTCTTT.